This is a list of T cell receptor beta chains from one sample in a study of CD8 T cells in ankylosing spondylitis. Via MiXCR, TCRdb re-called the 5' RACE reads, giving one row per CDR3 protein. Seen here are about 52,000 distinct CDR3 sequences, 6.5% to 8% observed once, and the top ten hold approximately 8.5%. The sequenced sample consisted of blood, either unsorted or a sorted T cell fraction (not recorded which). All receptors come from a female donor with ankylosing spondylitis or in good health (not recorded which). Both conserved end residues are part of each CDR3. The D gene is left open where the match is weak. Clone size is given for some rows only: seen once, a few or many times, or a class if the clone is expanded.

TRBV27	NA	TRBJ2-3	NA	TGTGCCAGCAAGGAGGGCCCCACAGATACGCAGTATTTT	CASKEGPTDTQYF
TRBV7-3	many	TRBJ1-6	NA	TGTGCCAGCAGCTCCAGAGGACCGAGCTCCTATAATTCACCCCTCCACTTT	CASSSRGPSSYNSPLHF
TRBV20-1	many	TRBJ1-1	NA	TGCAGTGCTAGACGGTCGACTGAAGCTTTCTTT	CSARRSTEAFF
TRBV29-1	many	TRBJ2-1	TRBD1	TGCAGCGTTGGACAGGGGGCGAGGAATGAGCAGTTCTTC	CSVGQGARNEQFF
TRBV7-9	many	TRBJ2-1	NA	TGTGCCAGCAGCTTAGCTGGCCAATTTTACAATGAGCAGTTCTTC	CASSLAGQFYNEQFF
TRBV7-2	NA	TRBJ2-1	NA	TGTGCCAGCAGCTTAGCGGGGGGCGGTATTATCTACAATGAGCAGTTCTTC	CASSLAGGGIIYNEQFF
TRBV5-1	many	TRBJ2-2	NA	TGCGCCAGCAGCTTGGATGTGGAATTCTCCGGGGAGCTGTTTTTT	CASSLDVEFSGELFF
TRBV6-2/TRBV6-3	NA	TRBJ1-1	NA	TGTGCCAGCAGTTACAGCGGCTACGAAGCTTTCTTT	CASSYSGYEAFF
TRBV20-1	NA	TRBJ1-1	NA	TGCAGTGCTAGAGATCGAATTCGGTCGAACACTGAAGCTTTCTTT	CSARDRIRSNTEAFF
TRBV27	many	TRBJ1-2	NA	TGTGCCAGCAGCGGGACGGAGAACTATGGCTACACCTTC	CASSGTENYGYTF
TRBV5-1	many	TRBJ2-1	NA	TGCGCCAGCAGCTTGGGAACCCTTTTCGGCAGATCCTACAATGAGCAGTTCTTC	CASSLGTLFGRSYNEQFF
TRBV4-2	many	TRBJ2-1	NA	TGTGCCAGCAGACGGATGGACATGAGCTCCTACAATGAGCAGTTCTTC	CASRRMDMSSYNEQFF
TRBV4-2	many	TRBJ1-1	NA	TGTGCCAGCAGCCAAGGAGGGTCAGCTGAAGCTTTCTTT	CASSQGGSAEAFF
TRBV7-3	many	TRBJ1-1	NA	TGTGCCAGCAGCCCCACGGGGAAGAATGCTGAAGCTTTCTTT	CASSPTGKNAEAFF
TRBV20-1	many	TRBJ2-3	TRBD2	TGCAGTGCTAGGGGCCCCCGACTAGCGGGGGGGCCAGGGACAGATACGCAGTATTTT	CSARGPRLAGGPGTDTQYF
TRBV5-5	many	TRBJ1-5	NA	TGTGCCAGCAATCCTTCGGCAGCAATTCAGCCCCAGCATTTT	CASNPSAAIQPQHF
TRBV5-1	many	TRBJ2-1	NA	TGCGCCAGCAGGCAAGAGAGCTCCTACAATGAGCAGTTCTTC	CASRQESSYNEQFF
TRBV2	NA	TRBJ1-1	NA	TGTGCCAGCCCGCGCGGGGTTGGGACTGAAGCTTTCTTT	CASPRGVGTEAFF
TRBV2	NA	TRBJ1-1	NA	TGTGCCAGCATAGCGTGGAATACTGAAGCTTTCTTT	CASIAWNTEAFF
TRBV21-1	NA	TRBJ2-2	NA	TGTGCCAGCAGCACGGACAGGCTGTGTGTGGCCGGGGAGCTGTTTTTT	CASSTDRLCVAGELFF
TRBV6-1	many	TRBJ2-1	TRBD2	TGTGCCACTCGCGGGGGGACCAGCTCCTACAATGAGCAGTTCTTC	CATRGGTSSYNEQFF
TRBV20-1	many	TRBJ2-2	TRBD1	TGCAGTGCCCCGACAGGGACCGGGGAGCTGTTTTTT	CSAPTGTGELFF
TRBV5-1	few	TRBJ2-1	NA	TGCGCCAGCAGCGAGCTTTGGTCAAGCTCCTACAATGAGCAGTTCTTC	CASSELWSSSYNEQFF
TRBV7-2	few	TRBJ1-2	NA	TGTGCCAGCAGCACAGCGGTTTTGGGAGTCCACACCTTC	CASSTAVLGVHTF